What follows are 7 T cell receptor beta chains derived from one specimen sequenced in a study of T cell responses to AZD1222 COVID-19 vaccine (dated by TCRdb to the early 2020s). In light of the paper, this sample's time point label describes: baseline before first vaccination. Libraries were constructed by the immunoSEQ multiplex PCR assay. As stored in TCRdb, this immuneACCESS dataset retains in-frame rearrangements with V and J assigned. A fraction of the clones does not appear; measured against another copy, unresolved V genes explain less than half of the discrepancy, and the remainder lacks a known reason. This sample lists about 110,000 clones; roughly 90% were detected once. The ten largest clones capture 5.5% to 8% of the sample. Source: peripheral blood, taken on day 0 of AZD1222 vaccination. These TCRs come from an adult in good health.

The chain employs TRBV6-5 and TRBJ2-7, with TRBD2 identical over 7 bases. Trimming took 0 bases from V and 4 from J; bases not matched to a gene: 6. Germline-derived CDR1 and CDR2 are MNHEY and SVGAGI. The CDR3 has 15 amino acids. The CDR3 DNA reads TGTGCCAGCAGTTACTCGGGAGGGCCGAGGTACGAGCAGTACTTC. Protein: CASSYSGGPRYEQYF.

The rearrangement uses TRBV9 and TRBJ2-2; 9 nucleotides align to TRBD2. The CDR3 totals 15 residues. Per the germline V gene, CDR1 is SGDLS and CDR2 is YYNGEE. The V and J ends lost 6 bases and 3 bases, in that order; junction bases with no gene match: 6. The CDR3 here is CASTPSGTYTGELFF. The CDR3 DNA reads as TGTGCCAGCACCCCTAGCGGGACCTACACCGGGGAGCTGTTTTTT.

This chain uses TRBV6-5 with TRBJ2-2, with TRBD1 matching 7 bases. The CDR3 covers 14 residues. The germline gives CDR1 MNHEY, CDR2 SVGAGI. The V segment lost 6 bases and the J segment 5 bases; nucleotides outside the gene matches: 6. For the CDR3, the DNA is TGTGCCAGCAGGGCCGTGACAGGGACCGGGGAGCTGTTTTTT. It specifies CASRAVTGTGELFF.

Here the CDR3 reads CASSQVGQGATEAFF. In DNA, the CDR3 is TGTGCCAGCAGCCAAGTTGGACAGGGGGCCACTGAAGCTTTCTTT. This chain joins TRBV4-2 and TRBJ1-1; TRBD1 matches 11 bases. CDR1 and CDR2 from the germline V gene are LGHNA and YNFKEQ. V dropped 1 base and J dropped 4; count of bases not matched to a gene: 2. This CDR3 has 15 residues.

The chain has TRBV4-2 and TRBJ2-1; D might be TRBD1 (5 bases). V was shortened by 0 bases and J by 7 bases, with 10 bases between the two germline ends. This CDR3 comprises 14 residues. From germline, CDR1 is LGHNA and CDR2 YNFKEQ. CDR3 in amino acids: CASSQDRGRNEQFF. DNA of the CDR3: TGTGCCAGCAGCCAAGATAGGGGCCGGAATGAGCAGTTCTTC.

V and J are TRBV6-1 and TRBJ2-7; 10 nucleotides match TRBD2. The CDR3 is 17 amino acids. With V trimmed by 3 bases and J by 0 bases, 8 bases remained unmatched. Germline V gene sequence: CDR1 MNHNS, CDR2 SASEGT. CDR3 bases: TGTGCCAGCAGTGACTTACTAGCGGGATCTAGCTCCTACGAGCAGTACTTC. This translates into CASSDLLAGSSSYEQYF.

The gene calls are TRBV28 and TRBJ1-1, with a weak D call TRBD1 (6 bases). Trimming stripped 7 bases from V and 5 bases from J, with 11 bases between. The germline V gene encodes CDR1 MDHEN and CDR2 SYDVKM. The CDR3 has 12 amino acids. The CDR3 region has the DNA TGTGCCAGCAATAGGGGGGATACTGAAGCTTTCTTT. Translated: CASNRGDTEAFF.